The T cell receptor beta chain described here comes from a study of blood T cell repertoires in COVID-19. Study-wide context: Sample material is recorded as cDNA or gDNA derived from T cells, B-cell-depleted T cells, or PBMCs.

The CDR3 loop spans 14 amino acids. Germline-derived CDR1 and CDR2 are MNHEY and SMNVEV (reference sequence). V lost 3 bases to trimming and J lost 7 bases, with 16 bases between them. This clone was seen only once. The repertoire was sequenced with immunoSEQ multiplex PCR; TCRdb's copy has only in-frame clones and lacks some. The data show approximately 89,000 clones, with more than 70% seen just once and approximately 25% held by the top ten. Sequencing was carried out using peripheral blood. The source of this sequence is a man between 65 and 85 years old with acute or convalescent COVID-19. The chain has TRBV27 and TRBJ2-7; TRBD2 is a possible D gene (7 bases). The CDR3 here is CASSFSGGLREQYF. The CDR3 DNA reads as TGTGCCAGCAGTTTCTCGGGGGGCCTAAGGGAGCAGTACTTC.